This T cell receptor (beta chain) comes out of a study of T cells in Graves' hyperthyroidism and ophthalmopathy. The CDR3 has 14 residues. V lost 5 bases and J lost 5, with 14 bases in between. The germline CDR1 and CDR2 sequences are SGHTA and FQGNSA. It was RNA transcripts that yielded the amplified TCR beta CDR3 regions. HTBI primers were the set used in a first-round RT-PCR of the TCR CDR3. TCRdb ran MiXCR on the multiplex PCR reads and lists one entry per CDR3 protein. Here the sample spans about 350,000 distinct CDR3 sequences, approximately 14% being singletons. The table lists this clonotype with many counts.

This chain uses TRBV7-2 with TRBJ2-3; the D gene is possibly TRBD2 (6 bases). The sample consisted of blood. The origin of this receptor is a woman aged 60-75 years with Graves' ophthalmopathy. The CDR3 loop is CASSATSRIDTQYF. In nucleotides, the CDR3 is TGTGCCAGCAGCGCCACTAGCCGGATAGATACGCAGTATTTT.